The clone carrying this TCR beta chain occurred a few times. The sample comes from a study of early T cells in non-severe SARS-CoV-2 infection. MiXCR was run by TCRdb on the 5' RACE reads, yielding one entry per CDR3 protein. Here the sample spans roughly 99,000 distinct CDR3 sequences, more than 10% being singletons. The J segment lost 1 base and the V segment lost 2 bases, leaving 1 base of the junction unmatched. The CDR3 is 16 amino acids. Germline V gene sequence: CDR1 KGHSH, CDR2 LQKENI. This sequence joins TRBV18 and TRBJ2-5; TRBD2 matches at 13 bases. This specimen consisted of whole blood, obtained at baseline. This sequence originates from an adult who was a healthcare worker with PCR-confirmed SARS-CoV-2 infection or an uninfected control (not recorded which). The CDR3 sequence: CASSPRTSGSQETQYF. The CDR3 DNA reads TGTGCCAGCTCACCAAGGACTAGCGGGAGCCAAGAGACCCAGTACTTC.